The TCR beta chain described here comes from a study of intratumoral heterogeneity in liver cancer. Points from the study as a whole: TCR sequencing reportedly confirmed RNA-seq estimates of regional differences in tumor-infiltrating lymphocyte burden.

Assay used: immunoSEQ multiplex PCR; TCRdb lists only in-frame clones, some missing. The table lists a few thousand clones, about two thirds of them singletons. This clone was seen a few times. Antigen specificity is unknown. The hepatocellular carcinoma nodule was sampled at distinct, geographically separated regions. CDR3 length equals 16 residues. V shed 0 bases and J shed 6 bases, with 12 bases lying between them. Looked up from germline, CDR1 is SGHDN and CDR2 is FVKESK. This receptor was taken from a woman in her seventies with hepatocellular carcinoma. The chain carries TRBV14 and TRBJ1-6; D unclear. The sample in question was tumor tissue, obtained before any cancer treatment. The CDR3 protein is CASSQDLGPTNSPLHF. DNA of the CDR3: TGTGCCAGCAGCCAAGATCTTGGACCGACTAATTCACCCCTCCACTTT.